One sample yielded the 9 T cell receptor beta chains listed below, sequenced in a study of cytomegalovirus exposure and HLA in healthy donors. PCR primers comprised 60 Vbeta and 13 Jbeta primers. The protocol was immunoSEQ multiplex PCR, while the TCRdb copy is restricted to in-frame clones and leaves out a portion. The sample holds approximately 150,000 clones, approximately 75% seen once. Sequences were obtained from PBMCs. These receptors were obtained from a man aged 30-40 years in good health and CMV-seropositive.

The V and J genes are TRBV6-1 and TRBJ1-1; D perhaps matches TRBD1 (5 bases). The ends were cut back, 10 bases at V and 5 bases at J, with 20 bases in the middle. This CDR3 region has 14 residues. CDR1 and CDR2 from the germline V gene are MNHNS and SASEGT. The CDR3 nucleotides read TGTGCCATCACACCGACCAGGGTGGGGACTGAAGCTTTCTTT. It translates to CAITPTRVGTEAFF.

The gene calls are TRBV30 and TRBJ1-1, with unresolved D. With 5 bases removed from V and 2 bases from J, the gap between germline ends came to 12 bases. CDR3 size: 13 residues. CDR1 GTSNPN and CDR2 SVGIG come from the germline V gene (reference sequence). The CDR3 DNA reads as TGTGCCTGGGACCCGGGGTACAACACTGAAGCTTTCTTT. It specifies CAWDPGYNTEAFF.

V gene TRBV7-9 combines with J gene TRBJ2-1; 9 bases fit TRBD1. The CDR3 contains 16 residues. Germline CDR1 SEHNR, CDR2 FQNEAQ (reference sequence). The junction had 9 bases not matched to a gene; V was cut back by 5 bases and J by 4 bases. The CDR3 here is CASSVAWDRAYNEQFF. The CDR3 DNA sequence: TGTGCCAGCAGCGTGGCGTGGGACAGGGCTTACAATGAGCAGTTCTTC.

The V gene is TRBV9, the J gene TRBJ2-3; the match to TRBD2 covers 7 bases. The CDR3 length is 14 residues. With 0 bases clipped from V and 4 bases from J, the junction kept 2 bases outside the gene matches. CDR1 and CDR2 from the germline V gene are SGDLS and YYNGEE. The CDR3 region is CASSVGRGADTQYF. The CDR3 DNA follows: TGTGCCAGCAGCGTAGGTCGGGGGGCAGATACGCAGTATTTT.

The chain joins TRBV27 to TRBJ2-7; weak D call: TRBD1 (5 bases). The CDR3 contains 13 residues. V shed 3 bases and J shed 6 bases, with 12 bases lying between them. CDR1 is MNHEY, CDR2 SMNVEV, per germline (reference sequence). CDR3 sequence reads: CASSFGQDIEQYF. The CDR3 DNA follows: TGTGCCAGCAGTTTCGGTCAGGACATCGAGCAGTACTTC.

The CDR3 region has the DNA TGCAGCGGTAGGGACACCATGAACACTGAAGCTTTCTTT. Encoded protein: CSGRDTMNTEAFF. The J gene is TRBJ1-1, the V gene TRBV29-1, with D perhaps TRBD1 (6 bases). In germline, CDR1 is SQVTM, CDR2 ANQGSEA. V lost 7 bases to trimming and J lost 0 bases, with 12 bases between them. The CDR3 length is 13 residues.

This clone was picked up one time. The chain carries TRBV2 and TRBJ1-6; D may be TRBD1 (5 bases). Germline V gene data show CDR1 as SNHLY and CDR2 as FYNNEI. The CDR3 loop spans 11 amino acids. V was clipped by 3 bases and J by 13 bases, with 7 bases between them. CDR3 in DNA: TGTGCCAGCAGTGAGGGACTGCCCCTCCACTTT. It specifies CASSEGLPLHF.

CDR3 bases: TGCAGCGTTGACCCGGACAGGTCCTACAATGAGCAGTTCTTC. Translated, it gives CSVDPDRSYNEQFF. The rearrangement uses TRBV29-1 and TRBJ2-1, with TRBD1 matching 7 bases. J gave up 1 base and V 3 bases, and 3 bases lay outside the gene matches. In germline, CDR1 is SQVTM, CDR2 ANQGSEA. CDR3 length: 14 amino acids.

The chain carries TRBV29-1 and TRBJ2-7; D is perhaps TRBD1 (6 bases). V lost 4 bases and J lost 0, with 7 bases in between. In germline, CDR1 is SQVTM, CDR2 ANQGSEA. The CDR3 sequence is 12 residues long. The CDR3 here is CSVVGGSYEQYF. In DNA, the CDR3 is TGCAGCGTTGTAGGGGGCTCCTACGAGCAGTACTTC.